The 25 T cell receptor beta chains below were found in one sample sequenced in a study of blood T cell repertoires in COVID-19. Libraries were prepared by immunoSEQ multiplex PCR; TCRdb keeps only in-frame clonotypes and omits some of them. This sample has 390,000 or so clones, with 80% to 90% found just once. Sequenced material: peripheral blood. These receptors all stem from a woman in her 30s with active or convalescent COVID-19.

Comments on this clone: A junction end diverges from the germline sequence, so it may reflect a read error. This sequence joins TRBV5-5 and TRBJ1-1; no clear D gene. This CDR3 spans 14 amino acids. CDR1 is SGHKS, CDR2 YYEKEE, per germline (reference sequence). This chain's CDR3 is CASTLEGGNTEAFF. The CDR3 DNA follows: TGTGCCAGCACCTTGGAGGGAGGGAACACTGAAGCTTTCTTT.

This chain uses TRBV3-1 (or the pseudogene TRBV3-2) with TRBJ2-5; D is perhaps TRBD2 (6 bases). Trimming took 1 base from V and 10 from J, leaving 13 bases between them. The germline gives CDR1 LGHDT, CDR2 YNNKEL (reference sequence). This CDR3 spans 13 amino acids. The CDR3: CASSQGGGIGQYF. As DNA, the CDR3 is TGTGCCAGCAGCCAAGGGGGCGGGATTGGCCAGTACTTC.

The J gene is TRBJ2-3, the V gene TRBV6-1, with TRBD2 matching over 9 bases. This CDR3 region has 16 residues. With V trimmed by 1 base and J by 6 bases, 8 bases remained unmatched. Germline values: CDR1 MNHNS, CDR2 SASEGT. CDR3 bases: TGTGCCAGCAGTGAAGTGTGGCGGGGGGGCAGGGATACGCAGTATTTT. Translated: CASSEVWRGGRDTQYF.

J is TRBJ2-3 and V is TRBV10-1; 9 bases are shared with TRBD2. CDR1 and CDR2 (germline): WNHNN, SYGVQD (reference sequence). V lost 6 bases, J lost 5 bases, and 6 bases stayed unmatched. This CDR3 is 14 amino acids long. CDR3 sequence reads: CASSRLAEIDTQYF. The CDR3 nucleotides read TGCGCCAGCAGCCGACTAGCGGAAATAGATACGCAGTATTTT.

This CDR3 reads CASSVRETRTYEQYF. For the CDR3, the DNA is TGTGCCAGCAGCGTACGAGAGACTAGGACCTACGAGCAGTACTTC. The V and J genes are TRBV9 and TRBJ2-7, with D perhaps TRBD2 (6 bases). Germline CDR1 is SGDLS and CDR2 is YYNGEE. V was cut by 1 base and J by 2 bases, with 13 bases left in between. This CDR3 has 15 residues. Filled out from reference TRBV9 and TRBJ2-7, the complete variable domain reads DSGVTQTPKHLITATGQRVTLRCSPRSGDLSVYWYQQSLDQGLQFLIQYYNGEERAKGNILERFSAQQFPDLHSELNLSSLELGDSALYFCASSVRETRTYEQYFGPGTRLTVT.

The CDR3 DNA reads TGTGCCAGCTCACCACCCGGGGGACTTGGCTACACCTTC. Encoded protein: CASSPPGGLGYTF. The V gene is TRBV18, the J gene TRBJ1-2; maybe TRBD1 (5 bases). CDR1 and CDR2 (germline): KGHSH, LQKENI. This CDR3 has 13 residues. V lost 0 bases and J 7 bases, leaving 9 bases between the germline ends.

V and J are TRBV5-1 and TRBJ1-1, with D perhaps matching TRBD1 (5 bases). Germline V lookup: CDR1 SGHRS, CDR2 YFSETQ. This CDR3 is built from 14 residues. V lost 4 bases and J 0 bases, leaving 10 bases between the germline ends. CDR3 region: CASSTGHVNTEAFF. In nucleotides, the CDR3 is TGCGCCAGCAGCACCGGACACGTGAACACTGAAGCTTTCTTT.

The chain carries TRBV20-1 and TRBJ1-2; 11 bases fit TRBD1. The CDR3 runs 15 residues. The germline CDR1 and CDR2 sequences are DFQATT and SNEGSKA (reference sequence). Trimming took 5 bases from V and 2 from J; bases not matched to a gene: 7. The chain's CDR3 is CSARGQGAKNYGYTF. The CDR3 coding sequence is TGCAGTGCTCGTGGACAGGGGGCTAAGAACTATGGCTACACCTTC.

The chain has TRBV5-1 and TRBJ2-1, with D hard to call. The germline V gene encodes CDR1 SGHRS and CDR2 YFSETQ. Trimming took 5 bases from V and 4 from J, leaving 10 bases between them. The CDR3 length is 13 residues. The CDR3 nucleotides are TGCGCCAGCAGGGGCGACGGTTACAATGAGCAGTTCTTC. Translated: CASRGDGYNEQFF.

The chain joins TRBV19 to TRBJ2-7; no firm D call. Deletions cut 2 bases from V and 3 bases from J, with 8 bases between. CDR1 and CDR2 from the germline V gene are LNHDA and SQIVND (reference sequence). The CDR3 totals 13 residues. CDR3 coding DNA: TGTGCCAGTAGTATACACATTTACTACGAGCAGTACTTC. Protein product: CASSIHIYYEQYF. The full variable domain, rest sourced from reference TRBV19 and TRBJ2-7, is DGGITQSPKYLFRKEGQNVTLSCEQNLNHDAMYWYRQDPGQGLRLIYYSQIVNDFQKGDIAEGYSVSREKKESFPLTVTSAQKNPTAFYLCASSIHIYYEQYFGPGTRLTVT.

The genes are TRBV5-6 and TRBJ2-5, with 11 bases identical to TRBD2. This CDR3 is built from 15 residues. Germline lookup yields CDR1 SGHDT and CDR2 YYEEEE. V shed 3 bases and J 5 bases; nucleotides not matched to a gene: 6. CDR3 residues: CASSWLAGGGETQYF. CDR3 sequence (DNA): TGTGCCAGCAGCTGGCTAGCGGGAGGTGGTGAGACCCAGTACTTC.

This chain connects TRBV5-1 to TRBJ1-3; no clear D gene. The CDR3 covers 16 residues. Trimming stripped 3 bases from V and 4 bases from J, with 17 bases between. Germline V gene lookup returns CDR1 SGHRS and CDR2 YFSETQ. The CDR3 bases are TGCGCCAGCAGCTCGGATTTGGGCGCCGCAGGAAACACCATATATTTT. Translating gives CASSSDLGAAGNTIYF.

The chain couples TRBV7-5 to TRBJ1-5; the table's D call, TRBD1, was not checked against the DNA. TRBV7-5 is a pseudogene locus. CDR3 size: 16 residues. The CDR3: CVRSLSDRGSNQPQHF. CDR3 DNA sequence: TGTGTCAGAAGCTTATCCGACAGGGGCAGCAATCAGCCCCAGCATTTT.

The chain couples TRBV11-3 to TRBJ2-1, with TRBD2 matching over 7 bases. V lost 1 base to trimming and J lost 10 bases; unmatched junction nucleotides: 7. The CDR3 length is 14 residues. Germline CDR1 is SGHNT and CDR2 is YENEEA. CDR3 nucleotide sequence: TGTGCCAGCAGCTTAGCGGGCGGGAGTTACGAGCAGTTCTTC. Translated: CASSLAGGSYEQFF.

This chain links TRBV18 with TRBJ1-1; D not certain. Germline CDR1 and CDR2: KGHSH and LQKENI. Trimming left V 5 bases short and J 7 bases short, with 11 bases between. The CDR3 has 12 amino acids. The CDR3 sequence: CASSTALNEAFF. DNA for the CDR3: TGTGCCAGCTCAACCGCGCTAAATGAAGCTTTCTTT.

V usage is TRBV27 and J usage is TRBJ2-3, with 7 bases identical to TRBD2. Losses at the gene ends were 11 bases for V and 6 bases for J; bases not matched to a gene: 14. The CDR3 spans 14 residues. Per germline, CDR1 MNHEY and CDR2 SMNVEV (reference sequence). The CDR3 loop is CAAGRQGRVDTQYF. The CDR3 DNA follows: TGTGCCGCGGGGAGGCAAGGGAGGGTGGATACGCAGTATTTT.

This clone has more than one count but fewer than ten. The chain joins TRBV30 to TRBJ2-7; D is perhaps TRBD2 (7 bases). This CDR3 has 15 residues. Deletions cut 0 bases from V and 4 bases from J, with 16 bases between. Germline V lookup: CDR1 GTSNPN, CDR2 SVGIG (reference sequence). The CDR3 protein is CAWSVGGRAGYEQYF. The DNA for the CDR3 is TGTGCCTGGAGTGTAGGGGGGAGGGCCGGGTACGAGCAGTACTTC.

Remarks on this clone: In the same sample, other DNA sequences code for this CDR3. This chain uses TRBV5-1 with TRBJ1-4; TRBD1 agrees at 8 bases. This CDR3 is built from 15 residues. Per germline, CDR1 SGHRS and CDR2 YFSETQ. Losses at the gene ends were 4 bases for V and 5 bases for J; bases not matched to a gene: 7. Written as DNA, the CDR3 is TGCGCCAGCAGCCCCGGGACAGGTAGAAATGAAAAACTGTTTTTT. This gives the protein CASSPGTGRNEKLFF.

The chain carries TRBV9 and TRBJ1-6; D is possibly TRBD1 (5 bases). The CDR3 is 15 amino acids. Germline assignment: CDR1 SGDLS and CDR2 YYNGEE. V dropped 3 bases and J dropped 6 bases, with 13 bases sitting between them. In DNA form, the CDR3 reads TGTGCCAGCAGCGCCCTTGGGGGGGGTAATTCACCCCTCCACTTT. It codes for CASSALGGGNSPLHF. Full variable domain (missing parts from reference TRBV9 and TRBJ1-6): DSGVTQTPKHLITATGQRVTLRCSPRSGDLSVYWYQQSLDQGLQFLIQYYNGEERAKGNILERFSAQQFPDLHSELNLSSLELGDSALYFCASSALGGGNSPLHFGNGTRLTVT.

J is TRBJ1-1 and V is TRBV2, with a weak D call TRBD1 (6 bases). The CDR3 runs 11 residues. Trimming took off 6 bases at V and 8 bases at J, with 10 bases between the two ends. Germline values: CDR1 SNHLY, CDR2 FYNNEI. CDR3 sequence: CASRLGTEAFF. CDR3 sequence (DNA): TGTGCCAGCAGACTAGGGACAGAAGCTTTCTTT.

The rearrangement uses TRBV19 and TRBJ2-2; TRBD1 might be the D (5 bases). The V end lost 3 bases, the J end lost 5 bases, and 10 bases lay between the germline ends. Germline CDR1 and CDR2: LNHDA and SQIVND (reference sequence). This CDR3 spans 14 amino acids. CDR3 nucleotides: TGTGCCAGTAGTATCCAGGGAAGTACCGGGGAGCTGTTTTTT. Residues: CASSIQGSTGELFF.

CDR3 sequence: CASRDSFSYNEQFF. For the CDR3, the DNA is TGTGCCAGCCGGGACTCCTTCTCCTACAATGAGCAGTTCTTC. The V gene is TRBV14, the J gene TRBJ2-1; the D gene is possibly TRBD2 (6 bases). The CDR3 runs 14 residues. CDR1 SGHDN and CDR2 FVKESK come from the germline V gene. The V gene lost 8 bases and the J gene lost 0 bases, with 11 bases spanning the gap.

The chain carries TRBV13 and TRBJ2-6, with TRBD1 identical over 11 bases. CDR3 length: 17 residues. The ends lost 8 bases at V and 0 bases at J; junction bases unmatched: 6. The germline V gene has CDR1 PRHDT and CDR2 FYEKMQ (reference sequence). In DNA, the CDR3 is TGTGCCAGCCCGGGACAGGGGGTCATCTCTGGGGCCAACGTCCTGACTTTC. Encoded protein: CASPGQGVISGANVLTF.

The chain combines TRBV4-1 with TRBJ1-1; the D gene is possibly TRBD1 (6 bases). V was clipped by 4 bases and J by 4 bases, with 13 bases between them. The CDR3 has 14 residues. Germline V lookup: CDR1 MGHRA, CDR2 YSYEKL. The CDR3 DNA sequence: TGCGCCAGCAGCCTTACAGGGAAGGGCACTGAAGCTTTCTTT. Its protein product is CASSLTGKGTEAFF.

This clone appeared once. The V and J genes are TRBV7-9 and TRBJ2-7, with 10 positions matching TRBD1. CDR1 and CDR2 (germline): SEHNR, FQNEAQ (reference sequence). The length of the CDR3 is 15 residues. J was trimmed by 4 bases and V by 4 bases; bases with no gene match: 7. As DNA, the CDR3 is TGTGCCAGCAGCTACCGGGACAGGGGCGGATACGAGCAGTACTTC. It codes for CASSYRDRGGYEQYF.